A single sample is the source of the 30 T cell receptor beta chains below, sequenced in a study of human T cells and chemical hapten exposure. TCRdb independently ran MiXCR on the RACE reads; one entry per CDR3 protein. The sample shows 150,000 to 200,000 distinct CDR3 sequences, about 27% of them seen only once. The time point here: patch test 3, about 24 weeks after DPC sensitization. The sample's treatment: therapeutic diphenylcyclopropenone sensitization with weekly scalp DPC. This material consisted of whole blood, taken in connection with sensitization to the hapten diphenylcyclopropenone (DPC). The receptors shown here come from a woman between 18 and 29 years old with alopecia areata. Some clones in this sample may be carry-over from other donors' samples.

This clonotype was seen a few times. The rearrangement joins TRBV11-2 to TRBJ1-2, with D possibly matching TRBD1 (6 bases). V lost 4 bases and J 8 bases, leaving 14 bases between the germline ends. CDR3 size: 13 residues. CDR1 is SGHAT, CDR2 FQNNGV, per germline. In DNA form, the CDR3 reads TGTGCCAGCAGCTCGGACAGCCTTCACGGCTACACCTTC. Protein product: CASSSDSLHGYTF.

This clonotype was found many times. The rearrangement links TRBV11-2 to TRBJ2-1; 9 nucleotides align to TRBD2. Germline loops: CDR1 SGHAT, CDR2 FQNNGV. The CDR3 totals 16 residues. V shed 2 bases, J shed 2 bases, and the junction held 4 bases outside the gene matches. CDR3 DNA sequence: TGTGCCAGCAGCTTAAGGCGGGAGGGCGCCTACAATGAGCAGTTCTTC. This translates into CASSLRREGAYNEQFF.

This clonotype turned up a few times. This chain links TRBV18 with TRBJ2-1; no clear D gene. CDR1 KGHSH and CDR2 LQKENI come from the germline V gene. CDR3 size: 12 residues. The V gene lost 3 bases and the J gene lost 7 bases, with 7 bases spanning the gap. CDR3 sequence (DNA): TGTGCCAGCTCACCCAACGGGAATGAGCAGTTCTTC. Translated, it gives CASSPNGNEQFF.

This chain uses TRBV29-1 with TRBJ1-1; D remains ambiguous. Germline CDR1 SQVTM, CDR2 ANQGSEA. V dropped 8 bases and J dropped 0 bases, with 10 bases sitting between them. CDR3 size: 12 residues. The CDR3 nucleotides are TGCAGCCCCAGCACTATGAACACTGAAGCTTTCTTT. Protein: CSPSTMNTEAFF.

This chain uses TRBV29-1 with TRBJ2-7; 11 bases align to TRBD1. J was trimmed by 4 bases and V by 7 bases; bases with no gene match: 6. The CDR3 consists of 13 residues. Germline V CDR1 and CDR2: SQVTM, ANQGSEA. CDR3 sequence: CSAQGQGVYEQYF. The CDR3 DNA sequence: TGCAGCGCACAGGGACAGGGGGTATACGAGCAGTACTTC.

The table lists this clonotype with a few counts. The V call is TRBV5-5, the J call TRBJ2-3, with D perhaps matching TRBD1 or TRBD2 (6 bases each). The V end was cut by 1 base, the J end by 2 bases, with 11 bases between. The CDR3 spans 15 residues. Germline V gene lookup returns CDR1 SGHKS and CDR2 YYEKEE (reference sequence). The CDR3 spells CASSLRGDNTDTQYF. CDR3 bases: TGTGCCAGCAGCTTGAGGGGGGACAACACAGATACGCAGTATTTT.

The chain has TRBV4-1 and TRBJ2-1; possibly TRBD1 for D (5 bases). Between the trimmed V and J ends, which lost 3 bases and 11 bases, there was a span of 11 bases. The CDR3 loop spans 12 amino acids. Germline V gives CDR1 MGHRA, CDR2 YSYEKL. The CDR3 nucleotides are TGCGCCAGCAGCCATCCAGGGCCTAAGCAGTTCTTC. Translating it yields CASSHPGPKQFF.

J is TRBJ1-2 and V is TRBV20-1; 10 positions agree with TRBD1. Germline assignment: CDR1 DFQATT and CDR2 SNEGSKA (reference sequence). This CDR3 is built from 19 residues. J lost 0 bases, V lost 3 bases, and 16 bases had no gene match. CDR3 sequence (DNA): TGCAGTGCTAGGGGTTTTTCCGGGACAGGGGTCGTAGCTAACTATGGCTACACCTTC. Its protein product is CSARGFSGTGVVANYGYTF.

The rearrangement links TRBV29-1 to TRBJ1-2, with D possibly TRBD1 on 5 matching bases. The CDR3 covers 11 residues. Germline V lookup: CDR1 SQVTM, CDR2 ANQGSEA. Trimming left V 7 bases short and J 5 bases short, with 11 bases between. CDR3: CSGKTDYGYTF. The CDR3 DNA follows: TGCAGCGGAAAGACAGATTATGGCTACACCTTC.

The genes are TRBV9 and TRBJ2-5; D ambiguous. This CDR3 has 13 amino acids. Germline CDR1 is SGDLS and CDR2 is YYNGEE. V lost 4 bases, J lost 8 bases, and 15 bases lay in between. In DNA form, the CDR3 reads TGTGCCAGCAGCTTTGACTCGGGCCGCACCCAGTACTTC. Its protein is CASSFDSGRTQYF.

The V gene is TRBV6-5, the J gene TRBJ2-7; maybe TRBD1 (6 bases). The CDR3 is 16 amino acids. Germline V gene sequence: CDR1 MNHEY, CDR2 SVGAGI. V lost 8 bases, J lost 3 bases, and 23 bases lay in between. The DNA for the CDR3 is TGTGCCAGCTCTGCGCAAGCGTCCGGACAGCTCTACGAGCAGTACTTC. Amino acids: CASSAQASGQLYEQYF.

The chain carries TRBV5-6 and TRBJ2-7; 9 bases fit TRBD1. Germline V gene sequence: CDR1 SGHDT, CDR2 YYEEEE. V gave up 0 bases and J gave up 6 bases; unmatched junction bases: 4. The CDR3 covers 14 residues. This CDR3 reads CASSLGTGVREQYF. The CDR3, as DNA: TGTGCCAGCAGCTTGGGGACAGGGGTACGCGAGCAGTACTTC. Drawing the rest from reference TRBV5-6 and TRBJ2-7, the complete variable domain is DAGVTQSPTHLIKTRGQQVTLRCSPKSGHDTVSWYQQALGQGPQFIFQYYEEEERQRGNFPDRFSGHQFPNYSSELNVNALLLGDSALYLCASSLGTGVREQYFGPGTRLTVT.

Note on this clonotype: A clone one base away is much larger, so this may be a read error. The V gene is TRBV5-1, the J gene TRBJ2-7; 12 bases align to TRBD2. Germline loops: CDR1 SGHRS, CDR2 YFSETQ. The CDR3 consists of 16 residues. CDR3 loop: CASSLGTSGTVHEPYF. As DNA, the CDR3 is TGCGCCAGCAGCTTGGGGACTAGCGGGACGGTCCACGAGCCGTACTTC.

This clonotype was observed a few times. The V call is TRBV4-3, the J call TRBJ1-1, with D perhaps TRBD1 (5 bases). The ends were cut back, 5 bases at V and 0 bases at J, with 13 bases in the middle. In germline, CDR1 is LGHNA, CDR2 YSLEER. This CDR3 comprises 15 residues. CDR3 in DNA: TGCGCCAGCAGCAACCAGGGACTCCTGAACACTGAAGCTTTCTTT. Protein sequence: CASSNQGLLNTEAFF.

This clonotype occurred a few times. This rearrangement joins TRBV4-1 to TRBJ2-3; 7 bases line up with TRBD1. J gave up 1 base and V 5 bases, and 3 bases lay outside the gene matches. The length of the CDR3 is 14 residues. In germline, CDR1 is MGHRA, CDR2 YSYEKL. CDR3 coding DNA: TGCGCCAGCAGCTCCGGACAGGGCACAGATACGCAGTATTTT. It codes for CASSSGQGTDTQYF.

V is TRBV7-9 and J is TRBJ2-3, with D possibly TRBD2 on 6 matching bases. Trimming cost V 0 bases and J 3 bases, with 10 bases left between them. Germline CDR1 and CDR2: SEHNR and FQNEAQ (reference sequence). This CDR3 is built from 15 residues. The CDR3 nucleotides are TGTGCCAGCAGCTTAGCTAGCGGAAATACAGATACGCAGTATTTT. It encodes CASSLASGNTDTQYF.

The chain links TRBV13 to TRBJ2-2; tentatively, D is TRBD2 (6 bases). Germline CDR1 and CDR2: PRHDT and FYEKMQ (reference sequence). The CDR3 covers 15 residues. Trimming left V 1 base short and J 8 bases short, with 14 bases between. The CDR3 region is CASSLDGWGEGELFF. The CDR3 DNA reads TGTGCCAGCAGCTTAGACGGCTGGGGGGAAGGGGAGCTGTTTTTT.

CDR3 sequence (DNA): TGTGCCAGCAGCTCGTTCCCGGCGGGAGTCTCCTCCTACGAGCAGTACTTC. Translated: CASSSFPAGVSSYEQYF. V and J are TRBV7-6 and TRBJ2-7; TRBD2 matches 7 bases. The V gene's germline CDR1 is SGHVS and CDR2 FNYEAQ. There are 17 residues in the CDR3. The trim removed 4 bases at V and 0 bases at J, leaving 12 bases unmatched.

The chain joins TRBV9 to TRBJ2-7; 10 positions match TRBD1. The CDR3 runs 13 residues. Per germline, CDR1 SGDLS and CDR2 YYNGEE. Trimming cost V 4 bases and J 4 bases; bases outside gene matches: 2. The CDR3: CASSMGQGYEQYF. Written as DNA, the CDR3 is TGTGCCAGCAGCATGGGACAGGGGTACGAGCAGTACTTC.

This clonotype has only a few counts. CDR3: CASKISGIPSYEQYF. DNA for the CDR3: TGTGCCAGCAAGATTAGCGGGATCCCTTCCTACGAGCAGTACTTC. V and J are TRBV11-2 and TRBJ2-7; 8 bases align to TRBD2. V was pared by 7 bases and J by 1 base, with 9 bases of the junction left unmatched. The CDR3 contains 15 residues. Germline CDR1 and CDR2: SGHAT and FQNNGV.

This clonotype was observed a few times. This chain joins TRBV2 and TRBJ1-1; possible D gene TRBD1, 6 bases. Per the germline V gene, CDR1 is SNHLY and CDR2 is FYNNEI. The V end lost 3 bases, the J end lost 4 bases, and 9 bases lay between the germline ends. CDR3 length equals 13 residues. The CDR3 spells CASSDGGRTEAFF. The CDR3 DNA is TGTGCCAGCAGTGACGGGGGGCGCACTGAAGCTTTCTTT.

V is TRBV18 and J is TRBJ2-7; 7 bases line up with TRBD1. Germline-derived CDR1 and CDR2 are KGHSH and LQKENI. Losses at the gene ends were 2 bases for V and 4 bases for J; bases not matched to a gene: 14. The CDR3 contains 17 residues. Here the CDR3 DNA reads TGTGCCAGCTCACCAGCCGGGACAGCGTTAAAAGGGTACGAGCAGTACTTC. It codes for CASSPAGTALKGYEQYF.

The chain couples TRBV12-3 or TRBV12-4 to TRBJ1-3, with D possibly matching TRBD1 (5 bases). The CDR3 covers 14 residues. Trimming stripped 6 bases from V and 0 bases from J, with 9 bases between. CDR3 loop: CASRGTASGNTIYF. The CDR3 nucleotides are TGTGCCAGCAGGGGGACGGCCTCTGGAAACACCATATATTTT.

This clonotype was counted many times. The chain joins TRBV10-2 to TRBJ2-7; no clear D. Germline V gene sequence: CDR1 WSHSY, CDR2 SAAADI. The CDR3 covers 12 residues. Deletions cut 6 bases from V and 2 bases from J, with 8 bases between. The CDR3 DNA follows: TGCGCCAGCAGCTCCAGCGCCTACGAGCAGTACTTC. Translation: CASSSSAYEQYF.

The chain recombines TRBV4-3 with TRBJ2-3; the match to TRBD1 covers 7 bases. V shed 5 bases, J shed 9 bases, and the junction held 20 bases outside the gene matches. The germline V gene encodes CDR1 LGHNA and CDR2 YSLEER. This CDR3 has 17 residues. This chain's CDR3 is CASSASFQPSTGDTQYF. The CDR3, as DNA: TGCGCCAGCAGCGCAAGTTTCCAACCCTCCACAGGGGACACGCAGTATTTT.

This clonotype appeared a few times. This chain joins TRBV20-1 and TRBJ2-1; D call uncertain. CDR3 length: 14 residues. Germline V lookup: CDR1 DFQATT, CDR2 SNEGSKA (reference sequence). Trimming left V 4 bases short and J 1 base short, with 11 bases between. The CDR3 loop reads CSAMDRSSYNEQFF. In nucleotides, the CDR3 is TGCAGTGCTATGGACCGGTCTTCCTACAATGAGCAGTTCTTC.

The count of this clonotype is one. This chain joins TRBV20-1 and TRBJ2-7; 9 bases line up with TRBD1. From germline, CDR1 is DFQATT and CDR2 SNEGSKA (reference sequence). The CDR3 length is 15 residues. The trim removed 0 bases at V and 3 bases at J, leaving 6 bases unmatched. CDR3 nucleotides: TGCAGTGCTAGAGAATGGGACAGGGTGAACTACGAGCAGTACTTC. It is translated as CSAREWDRVNYEQYF.

This clonotype came up a few times. V gene TRBV4-1 combines with J gene TRBJ2-7, with TRBD2 matching 7 bases. Germline V gene data show CDR1 as MGHRA and CDR2 as YSYEKL. The length of the CDR3 is 16 residues. Germline trimming cut 1 base from V and 1 base from J; bases unmatched to any gene: 7. Written as DNA, the CDR3 is TGCGCCAGCAGCCAAGCTAGCGGTGGGGTATCCTACGAGCAGTACTTC. Translated: CASSQASGGVSYEQYF.

This clonotype was detected ten times or more. CDR3 region: CASRSGSSYEQYF. CDR3 sequence (DNA): TGTGCCAGCAGGTCCGGTAGCTCCTACGAGCAGTACTTC. The V gene is TRBV12-3 or TRBV12-4, the J gene TRBJ2-7; no clear D gene. V lost 6 bases and J 0 bases, leaving 9 bases between the germline ends. CDR3 length equals 13 residues.

V is TRBV7-7 and J is TRBJ2-7; D gene ambiguous. V was cut by 3 bases and J by 3 bases, with 9 bases left in between. The CDR3 consists of 13 residues. Germline-derived CDR1 and CDR2 are SSHAT and FNYEAQ (reference sequence). The CDR3 loop reads CASSLNTHYEQYF. The CDR3 DNA reads TGTGCCAGCAGCTTGAATACACACTACGAGCAGTACTTC.